This T cell receptor beta chain was observed in a study of blood T cells in healthy people across ages. Overall study findings and caveats: Donor CMV status, an unknown factor, possibly confounded changes in expanded clonotypes.

For this clonotype: Antigen unknown.

CDR1 and CDR2 (germline): SEHNR, FQNEAQ (reference sequence). The CDR3 runs to 15 residues. V was pared by 4 bases and J by 3 bases, with 13 bases between. Then a second PCR, running roughly 7 to 11 cycles, was carried out with a sample-barcoded 5' primer and a J-beta primer mix. A single record per CDR3 protein comes from TCRdb applying MiXCR to the 5' RACE reads. This table holds 600,000 or so distinct CDR3 sequences, roughly 30% found once. Per-sample yields of isolated PBMCs were at least 6 million. This chain connects TRBV7-9 to TRBJ1-3; D is unresolved. Sequenced sample: blood. The clonotype originates from a woman aged 80 or over in good health. CDR3 coding DNA: TGTGCCAGCAGCTCACCCACCGGGGTTGGAAACACCATATATTTT. It encodes CASSSPTGVGNTIYF.